This T cell receptor beta chain derives from a study of cytomegalovirus exposure and HLA in healthy donors. PCR involved 60 Vbeta and 13 Jbeta primers. Using immunoSEQ multiplex PCR, the repertoire was profiled, and TCRdb retains in-frame clones only, with some absent. The repertoire consists of over 150,000 clones, with 80% occurring once and the leading ten covering roughly 12%. The CDR3 sequence is 14 residues long. The V gene lost 4 bases and the J gene lost 7 bases, with 18 bases spanning the gap. CDR1 is SGHKS, CDR2 YYEKEE, per germline (reference sequence). Whole-study results and caveats: The authors excluded some V segments, including TRBV6-2 and TRBV6-3, as indistinguishable.

Worth noting for this clone: Its cognate antigen is unknown.

The rearrangement joins TRBV5-5 to TRBJ2-7, with a weak D call TRBD1 (5 bases). The specimen was PBMCs. The TCR comes from a man aged 25 to 40 in good health and CMV-seropositive. DNA for the CDR3: TGTGCCAGCAGCCGACACAGCAGGGAAGTAGAGCAGTACTTC. This encodes CASSRHSREVEQYF. Drawing the rest from reference TRBV5-5 and TRBJ2-7, the complete variable domain is DAGVTQSPTHLIKTRGQQVTLRCSPISGHKSVSWYQQVLGQGPQFIFQYYEKEERGRGNFPDRFSARQFPNYSSELNVNALLLGDSALYLCASSRHSREVEQYFGPGTRLTVT.